This T cell receptor (beta chain) was sequenced for a study of control samples from healthy donors and cancer patients. Sequencing used immunoSEQ multiplex PCR; TCRdb keeps in-frame clones, though not all of them. The table lists under 65,000 clones, over 75% of them singletons. The receptor comes from a woman aged 45-65 years with colorectal cancer. Sequences were obtained from PBMCs.

CDR3 loop: CASTSSGNNYGYTF. CDR3 DNA: TGTGCCAGCACCTCGTCCGGGAATAACTATGGCTACACCTTC. V gene TRBV6-6 combines with J gene TRBJ1-2, with D unclear. V was pared by 7 bases and J by 1 base, with 13 bases between. The CDR3 sequence is 14 residues long. Germline CDR1 reads MNHNY; CDR2 reads SVGAGI (reference sequence).